The 27 T cell receptor beta chains below were found in one sample sequenced in a study of OX40 agonist ivuxolimab in advanced cancers. Some clones are missing from TCRdb's copy, which holds only in-frame ones; the method was immunoSEQ multiplex PCR. The sample carries about 73,000 clones, under 95% recorded once. This specimen was CD4+ or CD8+ T cells sorted from blood, taken in a trial of the OX40 agonist ivuxolimab. These receptors were taken from an adult with an advanced solid tumor such as melanoma, head and neck, liver or kidney cancer.

By sample fraction, this clone is medium-sized. The gene calls are TRBV5-4 and TRBJ1-1; TRBD1 matches at 7 bases. The CDR3 is made up of 14 amino acids. The V gene's germline CDR1 is SGHNT and CDR2 YYREEE (reference sequence). The ends lost 1 base at V and 4 bases at J; junction bases unmatched: 4. The CDR3 region is CASSLSSGGTEAFF. The CDR3 region has the DNA TGTGCCAGCAGCTTGTCCTCAGGGGGCACTGAAGCTTTCTTT.

This clone showed up just once. V gene TRBV29-1 combines with J gene TRBJ1-2; D might be TRBD1 (5 bases). Germline values: CDR1 SQVTM, CDR2 ANQGSEA. V gave up 6 bases and J gave up 10 bases, with 24 bases separating them. The CDR3 loop spans 14 amino acids. CDR3 region: CSVQSPGPKATYTF. In nucleotides, the CDR3 is TGCAGCGTCCAATCCCCGGGGCCCAAGGCGACCTACACCTTC.

The chain joins TRBV27 to TRBJ1-6; D gene unclear. CDR3 length equals 14 residues. CDR1 is MNHEY, CDR2 SMNVEV, per germline (reference sequence). The V and J ends lost 4 bases and 6 bases respectively, with 10 bases between them. The CDR3 region is CASSYGQTNSPLHF. CDR3 DNA: TGTGCCAGCAGTTATGGGCAGACTAATTCACCCCTCCACTTT.

The chain uses TRBV6-4 and TRBJ2-3; possible D gene TRBD1, 6 bases. CDR1 and CDR2 (germline): MRHNA, SNTAGT. The CDR3 extends over 12 amino acids. Trimming took off 8 bases at V and 5 bases at J, with 11 bases between the two ends. The CDR3 DNA reads TGTGCCAGCCACCCAGGGGAAGATACGCAGTATTTT. It encodes CASHPGEDTQYF.

J is TRBJ1-1 and V is TRBV11-2; D gene unclear. Germline values: CDR1 SGHAT, CDR2 FQNNGV. The CDR3 runs to 15 residues. Trimming shortened V by 2 bases and J by 1 base, and 11 bases separated the two germline ends. The DNA of the CDR3 is TGTGCCAGCAGCTTAAATAGGGCGGCGAACACTGAAGCTTTCTTT. Translation: CASSLNRAANTEAFF.

This chain connects TRBV7-9 to TRBJ2-7; no clear D gene. This CDR3 is 10 amino acids long. The V end was cut by 6 bases, the J end by 7 bases, with 7 bases between. Germline CDR1 reads SEHNR; CDR2 reads FQNEAQ (reference sequence). CDR3 in amino acids: CASSPLEQYF. CDR3 coding DNA: TGTGCCAGCAGTCCCTTGGAGCAGTACTTC.

This sequence joins TRBV13 and TRBJ1-5, with a tentative D call TRBD1 (6 bases). Germline CDR1 is PRHDT and CDR2 is FYEKMQ (reference sequence). This CDR3 has 15 amino acids. The V gene lost 5 bases and the J gene lost 0 bases, with 11 bases spanning the gap. This CDR3 is CASSAQGNSNQPQHF. CDR3 nucleotides: TGTGCCAGCAGCGCCCAGGGGAATAGCAATCAGCCCCAGCATTTT.

The CDR3 is CAISESQDTDTQYF. CDR3 in DNA: TGTGCCATCAGTGAGTCGCAGGACACAGATACGCAGTATTTT. The V and J genes are TRBV10-3 and TRBJ2-3; no clear D gene. The CDR3 has 14 residues. CDR1 is ENHRY, CDR2 SYGVKD, per germline. Trimming took off 0 bases at V and 2 bases at J, with 6 bases between the two ends.

The rearrangement links TRBV21-1 to TRBJ1-3; whether TRBD1, the table's D call, matches the DNA was not checked. TRBV21-1 is marked as a pseudogene. The CDR3 covers 16 residues. The CDR3 loop is CASSNGGQGDGNTIYF. The CDR3 nucleotides read TGTGCCAGCAGCAACGGGGGACAGGGGGATGGAAACACCATATATTTT.

This chain joins TRBV7-9 and TRBJ2-3, with D possibly being TRBD2 (5 bases). CDR3 length: 13 residues. From germline, CDR1 is SEHNR and CDR2 FQNEAQ (reference sequence). Trimming removed 5 bases at V and 3 bases at J, with 9 bases between. The CDR3 nucleotides are TGTGCCAGCAGCCCTCGACTAACAGATACGCAGTATTTT. Its translation is CASSPRLTDTQYF.

This chain joins TRBV9 and TRBJ1-2, with 7 bases fitting TRBD1. The CDR3 is 13 amino acids. Losses at the gene ends were 3 bases for V and 7 bases for J; bases not matched to a gene: 6. The V gene's germline CDR1 is SGDLS and CDR2 YYNGEE. CDR3 sequence reads: CASSAGQDLGYTF. Written as DNA, the CDR3 is TGTGCCAGCAGCGCCGGACAGGACCTTGGCTACACCTTC.

The chain is built from TRBV4-2 and TRBJ2-1; weak D call: TRBD2 (5 bases). V lost 2 bases to trimming and J lost 2 bases, with 10 bases between them. The germline V gene has CDR1 LGHNA and CDR2 YNFKEQ. This CDR3 has 15 residues. CDR3 in amino acids: CASSQTAAPYNEQFF. The CDR3 nucleotides are TGTGCCAGCAGCCAAACAGCGGCCCCCTACAATGAGCAGTTCTTC.

This clone appeared a single time. V is TRBV7-6 and J is TRBJ2-1; D perhaps matches TRBD2 (5 bases). This CDR3 has 14 residues. Trimming removed 7 bases from V and 6 bases from J, with 16 bases in between. Germline loops: CDR1 SGHVS, CDR2 FNYEAQ. For the CDR3, the DNA is TGTGCCAGCACCCCGGGCGGGTTGGGCAATGAGCAGTTCTTC. The encoded protein is CASTPGGLGNEQFF.

The CDR3 spells CASSPTGRTSTYEQYF. For the CDR3, the DNA is TGTGCCAGCTCACCTACGGGAAGGACGTCGACCTACGAGCAGTACTTC. The chain recombines TRBV18 with TRBJ2-7, with a tentative D call TRBD2 (5 bases). The V end lost 3 bases, the J end lost 2 bases, and 17 bases lay between the germline ends. Looked up from germline, CDR1 is KGHSH and CDR2 is LQKENI. The CDR3 extends over 16 amino acids.

The chain uses TRBV6-1 and TRBJ2-7; D call uncertain. Germline CDR1 MNHNS, CDR2 SASEGT. Trimming removed 4 bases at V and 3 bases at J, with 13 bases between. The CDR3 runs to 14 residues. CDR3 amino acids: CASSAWTANYEQYF. The CDR3 DNA is TGTGCCAGCAGTGCGTGGACCGCGAACTACGAGCAGTACTTC.

Notes on this clone: Because it lacks the conserved phenylalanine or tryptophan at the end, this CDR3 is likely a read error. The V call is TRBV7-9, the J call TRBJ1-5; 7 bases agree with TRBD1. V lost 4 bases, J lost 5 bases, and 14 bases stayed unmatched. The length of the CDR3 is 17 residues. Germline CDR1 and CDR2: SEHNR and FQNEAQ (reference sequence). The CDR3 coding sequence is TGTGCCAGCAGCTCGACCGTCCACCGGGACAGTTATCAGCCCCAGCATCTT. It specifies CASSSTVHRDSYQPQHL.

This clone showed up just once. This chain connects TRBV5-4 to TRBJ2-7; TRBD1 matches at 8 bases. This CDR3 region has 17 residues. Trimming removed 0 bases from V and 5 bases from J; junction bases left unmatched: 13. Germline CDR1 is SGHNT and CDR2 is YYREEE (reference sequence). In DNA, the CDR3 is TGTGCCAGCAGCTTGGTGTGGAGTGCGACAGGGGTGGACGAGCAGTACTTC. Translated, it gives CASSLVWSATGVDEQYF.

The gene calls are TRBV19 and TRBJ2-1; D remains ambiguous. This CDR3 is 13 amino acids long. Trimming cost V 0 bases and J 7 bases, with 7 bases left between them. Germline CDR1 and CDR2: LNHDA and SQIVND (reference sequence). CDR3 DNA: TGTGCCAGTAGTATAGACCCTAGTAATGAGCAGTTCTTC. Amino acid sequence: CASSIDPSNEQFF.

The chain combines TRBV11-2 with TRBJ1-5, with D possibly TRBD1 on 6 matching bases. Trimming stripped 1 base from V and 7 bases from J, with 14 bases between. This CDR3 is 15 amino acids long. The germline CDR1 and CDR2 sequences are SGHAT and FQNNGV. CDR3 coding DNA: TGTGCCAGCAGCTTAGGTCGAGAGGGGGGCCAGCCCCAGCATTTT. Translation: CASSLGREGGQPQHF.

The J gene is TRBJ1-2, the V gene TRBV6-1; D ambiguous. CDR1 is MNHNS and CDR2 is SASEGT in the germline V gene. V was shortened by 2 bases and J by 2 bases, with 9 bases between the two germline ends. The CDR3 sequence is 14 residues long. The CDR3 DNA follows: TGTGCCAGCAGTGAAATAGGCCTAAACTATGGCTACACCTTC. Protein sequence: CASSEIGLNYGYTF.

The V and J genes are TRBV4-1 and TRBJ2-7; D is unresolved. V lost 4 bases, J lost 0 bases, and 7 bases lay in between. Germline lookup yields CDR1 MGHRA and CDR2 YSYEKL. The CDR3 has 13 residues. CDR3 in DNA: TGCGCCAGCAGCCTCCGGGCCTCCTACGAGCAGTACTTC. Its protein product is CASSLRASYEQYF.

The chain joins TRBV13 to TRBJ2-7; 9 bases map to TRBD1. The CDR3 runs 15 residues. Per the germline V gene, CDR1 is PRHDT and CDR2 is FYEKMQ (reference sequence). J lost 2 bases, V lost 3 bases, and 5 bases had no gene match. The CDR3 sequence is CASSLEGQGTYEQYF. DNA for the CDR3: TGTGCCAGCAGCTTGGAGGGACAGGGCACCTACGAGCAGTACTTC. The variable domain in full, with the rest retrieved from reference TRBV13 and TRBJ2-7, is AAGVIQSPRHLIKEKRETATLKCYPIPRHDTVYWYQQGPGQDPQFLISFYEKMQSDKGSIPDRFSAQQFSDYHSELNMSSLELGDSALYFCASSLEGQGTYEQYFGPGTRLTVT.

The genes are TRBV7-6 and TRBJ2-7; D may correspond to TRBD1 or TRBD2 (6 bases each). Germline-derived CDR1 and CDR2 are SGHVS and FNYEAQ. The CDR3 is made up of 14 amino acids. The V end was cut by 6 bases, the J end by 3 bases, with 15 bases between. The CDR3 region is CASSSGGFDYEQYF. The CDR3 region has the DNA TGTGCCAGCAGTTCCGGGGGCTTCGACTACGAGCAGTACTTC.

The chain joins TRBV9 to TRBJ2-1; D unresolved. The CDR3 loop spans 12 amino acids. The ends were cut back, 0 bases at V and 6 bases at J, with 4 bases in the middle. Germline assignment: CDR1 SGDLS and CDR2 YYNGEE. CDR3 loop: CASSVAPNEQFF. CDR3 bases: TGTGCCAGCAGCGTAGCCCCCAATGAGCAGTTCTTC. Full variable domain (rest looked up from reference TRBV9 and TRBJ2-1): DSGVTQTPKHLITATGQRVTLRCSPRSGDLSVYWYQQSLDQGLQFLIQYYNGEERAKGNILERFSAQQFPDLHSELNLSSLELGDSALYFCASSVAPNEQFFGPGTRLTVL.

This sequence joins TRBV4-3 and TRBJ2-5, with a possible D match to TRBD2 (6 bases). The germline gives CDR1 LGHNA, CDR2 YSLEER. Trimming removed 1 base from V and 5 bases from J, with 14 bases in between. CDR3 length: 15 residues. CDR3 sequence (DNA): TGCGCCAGCAGCCAAGGAGGGGCGGGGTGGGAGACCCAGTACTTC. It specifies CASSQGGAGWETQYF.

This chain links TRBV7-8 with TRBJ2-7, with D maybe TRBD1 (5 bases). CDR1 is SGHVS, CDR2 FQNEAQ, per germline. The V end was cut by 5 bases, the J end by 0 bases, with 8 bases between. The CDR3 contains 13 residues. The CDR3 DNA reads TGTGCCAGCAGCCAGACAGCCTCCTACGAGCAGTACTTC. Protein: CASSQTASYEQYF.

The chain employs TRBV7-9 and TRBJ2-7; no clear D. The CDR3 extends over 15 amino acids. CDR1 is SEHNR and CDR2 is FQNEAQ in the germline V gene (reference sequence). V lost 5 bases and J lost 0, with 14 bases in between. CDR3 sequence (DNA): TGTGCCAGCAGCCTACCCAGCGACGGCTCCTACGAGCAGTACTTC. It is translated as CASSLPSDGSYEQYF.